Detailed here is one T cell receptor (beta chain). As yet, its antigen is unknown. This CDR3 is 11 amino acids long. Germline lookup yields CDR1 DFQATT and CDR2 SNEGSKA (reference sequence). V was trimmed by 6 bases and J by 6 bases, leaving 11 bases between them. Repertoires were generated with immunoSEQ multiplex PCR, while TCRdb's copy carries only in-frame clones and drops some. The data show more than 80,000 clones, roughly 87% seen once. This record comes from a study of T cell responses to AZD1222 COVID-19 vaccine. The study, taken as a whole, reports: Close to half of spike-specific TCRs reportedly recognize unmutated variant regions.

The source is an adult who received the AZD1222 COVID-19 vaccine. The rearrangement joins TRBV20-1 to TRBJ1-1; the D is unclear. Specimen: peripheral blood, collected 28 days after the second AZD1222 dose. CDR3 amino acids: CSADGISEAFF. CDR3 DNA: TGCAGTGCCGACGGGATTTCTGAAGCTTTCTTT.